This TCR beta chain was recovered during a study of response to subunit inactivated influenza vaccine. Study-level findings and limits: Authors suggested each seasonal flu vaccination may recruit only limited numbers of new T cells.

TCRdb passed the RT-PCR reads through MiXCR, listing each CDR3 protein once. The sample lists hundreds of thousands of distinct CDR3 sequences; 15% to 17% were seen once. Comments on this clonotype: As yet, its antigen is unknown.

The germline CDR1 and CDR2 sequences are MNHNS and SASEGT. CDR3 size: 15 residues. V dropped 6 bases and J dropped 4; count of bases not matched to a gene: 10. The V and J genes are TRBV6-1 and TRBJ2-3; 7 bases align to TRBD1. Sequencing was performed on PBMCs from blood, taken 11 to 12 days after vaccination. This TCR derives from a man in his forties or fifties who received an inactivated influenza vaccine. CDR3 in DNA: TGTGCCAGCAGGAGACAGGGCGCGCAACCAGATACGCAGTATTTT. Amino acid sequence: CASRRQGAQPDTQYF.